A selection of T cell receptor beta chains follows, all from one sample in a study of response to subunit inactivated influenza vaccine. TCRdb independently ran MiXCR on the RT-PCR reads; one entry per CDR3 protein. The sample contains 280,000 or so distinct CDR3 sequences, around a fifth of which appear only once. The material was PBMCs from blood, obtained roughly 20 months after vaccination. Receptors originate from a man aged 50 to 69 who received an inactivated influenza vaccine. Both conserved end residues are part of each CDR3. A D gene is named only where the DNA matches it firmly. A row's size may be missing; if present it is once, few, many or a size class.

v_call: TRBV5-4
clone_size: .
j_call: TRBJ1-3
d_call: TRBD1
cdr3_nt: TGTGCCAGCAGCTTGCACGACAGGGCTGGAAACACCATATATTTT
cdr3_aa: CASSLHDRAGNTIYF

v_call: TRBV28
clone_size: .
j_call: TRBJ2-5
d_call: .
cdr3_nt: TGTGCCAGCAGTACGGGGGGCGGGAGTGGTGAGACCCAGTACTTC
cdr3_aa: CASSTGGGSGETQYF

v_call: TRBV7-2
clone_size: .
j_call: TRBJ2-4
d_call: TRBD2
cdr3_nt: TGTGCCAGCAGCGCTACCGGGACTAGCGACATTCAGTACTTC
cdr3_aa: CASSATGTSDIQYF

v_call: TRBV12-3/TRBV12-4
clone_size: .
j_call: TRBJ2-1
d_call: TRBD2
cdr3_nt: TGTGCCAGCAACCGGGGGGGCAGCTCCTACAATGAGCAGTTCTTC
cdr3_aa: CASNRGGSSYNEQFF

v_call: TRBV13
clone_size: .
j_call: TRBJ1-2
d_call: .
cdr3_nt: TGTGCCAGCAGCTTAGGTTCGGGTCGCTCTGGCTACACCTTC
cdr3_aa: CASSLGSGRSGYTF

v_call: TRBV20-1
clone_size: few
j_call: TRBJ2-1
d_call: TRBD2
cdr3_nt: TGCAGTGCTAGTAGCGGGGCCCGGGGTGAGCAGTTCTTC
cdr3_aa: CSASSGARGEQFF

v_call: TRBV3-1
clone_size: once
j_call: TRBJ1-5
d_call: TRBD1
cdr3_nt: TGTGCCAGCAGCCAGGGGACAGGGTCTCAGCCCCAGCATTTT
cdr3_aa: CASSQGTGSQPQHF

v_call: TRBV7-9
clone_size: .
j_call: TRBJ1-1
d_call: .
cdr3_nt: TGTGCCAGCAGCTCCGGACAGCCGGGTTCGGGGATCTTT
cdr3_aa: CASSSGQPGSGIF

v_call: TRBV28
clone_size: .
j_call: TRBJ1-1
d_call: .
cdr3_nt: TGTGCCAGCAGTTTAAACAGAGTGAAGTGGGCTTTCTTT
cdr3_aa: CASSLNRVKWAFF

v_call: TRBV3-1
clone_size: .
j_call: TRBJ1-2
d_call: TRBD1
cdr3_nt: TGTGCCAGCAGCCCACAGGGGACGATGGGCTATGGCTACACCTTC
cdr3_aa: CASSPQGTMGYGYTF

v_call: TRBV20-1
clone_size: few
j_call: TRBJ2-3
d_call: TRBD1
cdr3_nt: TGCAGTGCTAGACCCAACCCGGGACAGGGGGCGGAAGATACGCAGTATTTT
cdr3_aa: CSARPNPGQGAEDTQYF

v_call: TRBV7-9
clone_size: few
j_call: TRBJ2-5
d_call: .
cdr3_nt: TGTGCCAGCAGCTGGGGGAGAGACCAAGAGACCCAGTACTTC
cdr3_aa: CASSWGRDQETQYF

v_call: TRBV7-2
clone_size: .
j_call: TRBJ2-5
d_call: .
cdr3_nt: TGTGCCAGCAGCTTAGCGCTAGTCCTCTCAGAGACCCAGTACTTC
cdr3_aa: CASSLALVLSETQYF

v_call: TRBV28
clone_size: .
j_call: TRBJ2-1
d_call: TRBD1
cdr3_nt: TGTGCCAGCAGACCGGGACAGCCTAACAATGAGCAGTTCTTC
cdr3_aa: CASRPGQPNNEQFF

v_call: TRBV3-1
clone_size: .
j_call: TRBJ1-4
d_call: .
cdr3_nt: TGTGCCAGCAGCCCCCGATTCATTCGAGCAACTAATGAAAAACTGTTTTTT
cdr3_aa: CASSPRFIRATNEKLFF

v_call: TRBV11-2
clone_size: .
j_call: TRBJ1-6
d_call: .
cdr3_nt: TGTGCCAGCAGCTTAGATCCCCTCAATTCACCCCTCCACTTT
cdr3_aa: CASSLDPLNSPLHF

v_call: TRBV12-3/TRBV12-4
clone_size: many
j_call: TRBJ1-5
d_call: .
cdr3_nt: TGTGCCAGCAGTTTAGCGGGCGGAAATAGCAATCAGCCCCAGCATTTT
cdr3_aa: CASSLAGGNSNQPQHF

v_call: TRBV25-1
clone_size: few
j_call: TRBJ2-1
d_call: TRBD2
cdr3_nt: TGTGCCAGCTCAGGGACTAGCGGGATCAATGAGCAGTTCTTC
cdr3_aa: CASSGTSGINEQFF

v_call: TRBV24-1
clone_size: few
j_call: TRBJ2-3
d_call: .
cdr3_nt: TGTGCCACCAGTGGGGGCCTGGATACGCAGTATTTT
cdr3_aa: CATSGGLDTQYF

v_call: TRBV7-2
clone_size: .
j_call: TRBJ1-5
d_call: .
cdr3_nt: TGTGCCAGCAGCGAGACATGGGGGGGGCCAGTGCCCCAGCATTTT
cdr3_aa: CASSETWGGPVPQHF

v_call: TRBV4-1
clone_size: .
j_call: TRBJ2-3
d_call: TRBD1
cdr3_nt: TGCGCCACCTCCAGGGACAGGTACACAGATACGCAGTATTTT
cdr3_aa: CATSRDRYTDTQYF

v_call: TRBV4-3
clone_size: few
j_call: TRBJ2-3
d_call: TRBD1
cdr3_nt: TGCGCCAGCAGCCACCTCCGGGACAGGGTCGTAACAGATACGCAGTATTTT
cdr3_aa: CASSHLRDRVVTDTQYF

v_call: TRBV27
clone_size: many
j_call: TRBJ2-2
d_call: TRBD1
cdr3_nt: TGTGCCAGCAGTATGCACCGGGACAGGGGAAACACCGGGGAGCTGTTTTTT
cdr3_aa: CASSMHRDRGNTGELFF

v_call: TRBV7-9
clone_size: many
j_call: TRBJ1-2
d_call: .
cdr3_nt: TGTGCCAGCAGCCCCGACACGCGAACTGGCTACACCTTC
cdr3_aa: CASSPDTRTGYTF

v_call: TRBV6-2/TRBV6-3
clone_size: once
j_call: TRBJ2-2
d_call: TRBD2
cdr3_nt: TGTGCCAGCAGTTTGTTAGCGGGAGTTTCCGGGGAGCTGTTTTTT
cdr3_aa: CASSLLAGVSGELFF

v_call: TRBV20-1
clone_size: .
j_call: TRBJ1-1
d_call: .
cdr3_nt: TGCAGTGCTAGAGATGTGGGGTCACCCCAAGGCACTGAAGCTTTCTTT
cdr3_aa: CSARDVGSPQGTEAFF

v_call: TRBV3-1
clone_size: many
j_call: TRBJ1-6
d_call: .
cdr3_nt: TGTGCCAGCAGCCTCCAACCAGGTTCACCCCTCCACTTT
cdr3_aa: CASSLQPGSPLHF

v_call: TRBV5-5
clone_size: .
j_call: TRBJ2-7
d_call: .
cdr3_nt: TGTGCCAGCAGCTTGGACTTCTACGAGCAGTACTTC
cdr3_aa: CASSLDFYEQYF

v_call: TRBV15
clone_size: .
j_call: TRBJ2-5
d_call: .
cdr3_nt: TGTGCCACCAGCACAATGGACCGTCAAGAGACCCAGTACTTC
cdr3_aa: CATSTMDRQETQYF

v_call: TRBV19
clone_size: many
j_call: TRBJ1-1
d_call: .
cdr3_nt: TGTGCCAGTAACCCACGCGTAAACACTGAAGCTTTCTTT
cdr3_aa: CASNPRVNTEAFF

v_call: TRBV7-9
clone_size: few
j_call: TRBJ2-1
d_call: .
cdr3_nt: TGTGCCAGCAGCTTAGCCGAACCGACAGACTCCACAATCTTC
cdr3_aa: CASSLAEPTDSTIF

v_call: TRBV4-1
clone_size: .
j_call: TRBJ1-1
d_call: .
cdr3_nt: TGCGCCAGCAGCCAAGGGAGGGGGGACACTGAAGCTTTCTTT
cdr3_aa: CASSQGRGDTEAFF

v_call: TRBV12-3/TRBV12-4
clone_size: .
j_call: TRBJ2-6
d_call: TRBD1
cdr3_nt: TGTGCCAGCAGCCCGAGGACAGGGTCTGGGGCCAACGTCCTGACTTTC
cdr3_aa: CASSPRTGSGANVLTF

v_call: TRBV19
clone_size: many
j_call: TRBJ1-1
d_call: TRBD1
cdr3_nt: TGTGCCAGTAGTACATACGGACAGGGGGCGAACACTGAAGCTTTCTTT
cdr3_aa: CASSTYGQGANTEAFF

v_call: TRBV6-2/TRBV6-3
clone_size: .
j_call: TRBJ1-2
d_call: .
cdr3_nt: TGTGCCAGCAGGCCCGGTGACTATGGCTACACCTTC
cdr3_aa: CASRPGDYGYTF

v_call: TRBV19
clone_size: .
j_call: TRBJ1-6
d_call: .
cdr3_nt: TGTGCCAGTACCCGAGGACAGCTTAATTCACCCCTCCACTTT
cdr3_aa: CASTRGQLNSPLHF

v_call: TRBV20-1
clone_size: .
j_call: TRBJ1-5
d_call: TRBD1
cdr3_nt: TGCAGTGTCCAGCTCGGGACAGGGAATCAGCCCCAGCATTTT
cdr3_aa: CSVQLGTGNQPQHF

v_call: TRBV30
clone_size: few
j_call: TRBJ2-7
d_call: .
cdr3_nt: TGTGCCTGTTCCAGGGGCTGGGAGCAGTACTTC
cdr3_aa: CACSRGWEQYF

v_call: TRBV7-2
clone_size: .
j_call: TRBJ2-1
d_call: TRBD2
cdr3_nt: TGTGCCAGCAGTCCACTAGCGGGAGGGGCCTACAATGAGCAGTTCTTC
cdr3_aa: CASSPLAGGAYNEQFF

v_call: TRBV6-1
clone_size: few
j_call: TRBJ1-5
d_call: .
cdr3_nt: TGTGCCAGCAGGGAACAGGGCGGTCAGCCCCAGCATTTT
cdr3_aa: CASREQGGQPQHF

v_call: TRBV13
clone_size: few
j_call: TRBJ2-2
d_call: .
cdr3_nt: TGTGCCAGCAGCTTAGGTGGGGACGCCGGGGAGCTGTTTTTT
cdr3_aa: CASSLGGDAGELFF

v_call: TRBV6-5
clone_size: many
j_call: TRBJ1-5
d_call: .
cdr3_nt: TGTGCCAGCAGTTACTCGCAACACAATCAGCCCCAGCATTTT
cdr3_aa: CASSYSQHNQPQHF

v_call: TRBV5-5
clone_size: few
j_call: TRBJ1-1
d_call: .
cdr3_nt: TGTGCCAGCAGCTTGAAACAGATGAACACTGAAGCTTTCTTT
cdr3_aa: CASSLKQMNTEAFF

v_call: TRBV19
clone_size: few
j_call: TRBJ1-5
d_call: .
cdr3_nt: TGTGCCAGTACCTCTGGGGGGTATAGCAATCAGCCCCAGCATTTT
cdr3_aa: CASTSGGYSNQPQHF

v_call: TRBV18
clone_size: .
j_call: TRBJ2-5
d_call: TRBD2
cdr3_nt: TGTGCCAGCTCACCCTGGACTAGCTATGGAGAGACCCAGTACTTC
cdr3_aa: CASSPWTSYGETQYF

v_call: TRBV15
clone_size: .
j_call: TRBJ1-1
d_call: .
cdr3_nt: TGTGCCACCAGCACACGACACACTGAAGCTTTCTTT
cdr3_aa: CATSTRHTEAFF

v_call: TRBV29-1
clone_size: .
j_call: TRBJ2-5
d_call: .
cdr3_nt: TGCAGCGTTGCTAGGGAAGGGACCCAGTACTTC
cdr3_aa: CSVAREGTQYF

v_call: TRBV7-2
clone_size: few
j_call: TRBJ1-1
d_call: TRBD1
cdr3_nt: TGTGCCAGCAGCCCAACCGGGACAGGGATTACTGAAGCTTTCTTT
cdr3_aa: CASSPTGTGITEAFF

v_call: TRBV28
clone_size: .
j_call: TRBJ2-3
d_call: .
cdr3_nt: TGTGCCAGCAGAACTACCGGGGAATTGAGCCATGACCGCACAGATACGCAGTATTTT
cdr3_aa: CASRTTGELSHDRTDTQYF

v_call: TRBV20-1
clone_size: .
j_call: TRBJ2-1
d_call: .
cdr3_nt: TGCAGTGCTAGACTCCCGGGACGCGTTGGTGAGCAGTTCTTC
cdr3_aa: CSARLPGRVGEQFF

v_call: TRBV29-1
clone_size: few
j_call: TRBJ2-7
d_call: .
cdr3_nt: TGCAGCGTTGCATTCGGGGCCCTAACATCCTACGAGCAGTACTTC
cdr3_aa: CSVAFGALTSYEQYF

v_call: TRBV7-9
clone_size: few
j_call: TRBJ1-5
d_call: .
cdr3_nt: TGTGCGAGCGGAGATAGCAATCAGCCCCAGCATTTT
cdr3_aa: CASGDSNQPQHF

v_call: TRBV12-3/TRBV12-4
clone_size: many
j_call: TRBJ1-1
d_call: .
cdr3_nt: TGTGCCAGCAGTTTAGCTGGGCAGGGACCCACTGAAGCTTTCTTT
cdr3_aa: CASSLAGQGPTEAFF

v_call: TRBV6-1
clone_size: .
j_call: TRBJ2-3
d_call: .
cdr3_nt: TGTGCCAGCAGGGAGAGCGGGCACCGCACAGATACGCAGTATTTT
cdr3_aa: CASRESGHRTDTQYF

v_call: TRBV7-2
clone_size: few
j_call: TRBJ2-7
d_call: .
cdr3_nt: TGTGCCAGCAGCTTCAGAGAATCCTACGAGCAGTACTTC
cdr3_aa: CASSFRESYEQYF

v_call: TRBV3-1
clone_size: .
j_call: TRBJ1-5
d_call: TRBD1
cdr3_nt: TGTGCCAGCAGCCATTCCGGGACAGGGCATCAGCCCCAGCATTTT
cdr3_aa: CASSHSGTGHQPQHF

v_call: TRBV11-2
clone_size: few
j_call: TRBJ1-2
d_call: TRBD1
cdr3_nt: TGTGCCAGCAGCTTAGGAAGACAGGGGGATGGCTACACCTTC
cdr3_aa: CASSLGRQGDGYTF